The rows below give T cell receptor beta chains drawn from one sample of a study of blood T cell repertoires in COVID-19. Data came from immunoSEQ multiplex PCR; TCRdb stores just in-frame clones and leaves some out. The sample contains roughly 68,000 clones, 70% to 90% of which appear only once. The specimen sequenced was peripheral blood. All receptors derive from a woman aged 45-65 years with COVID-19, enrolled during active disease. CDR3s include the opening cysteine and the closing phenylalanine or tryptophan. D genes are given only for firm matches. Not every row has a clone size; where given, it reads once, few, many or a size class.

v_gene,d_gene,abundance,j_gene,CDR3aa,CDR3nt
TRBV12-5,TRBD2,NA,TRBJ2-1,CASGASGSSYNEQFF,TGTGCTAGTGGTGCTAGCGGGAGCTCCTACAATGAGCAGTTCTTC
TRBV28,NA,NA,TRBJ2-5,CASSLVGAQYF,TGTGCCAGCAGTTTAGTCGGGGCCCAGTACTTC
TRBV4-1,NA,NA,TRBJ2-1,CASSRLSSGAYNEQFF,TGCGCCAGCAGCCGCCTCTCCAGCGGAGCTTACAATGAGCAGTTCTTC
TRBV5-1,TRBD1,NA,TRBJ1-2,CASSGTGHNYGYTF,TGCGCCAGCTCCGGGACAGGCCATAACTATGGCTACACCTTC
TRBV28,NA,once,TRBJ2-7,CASSLPVSHGEQYF,TGTGCCAGCAGTTTGCCGGTTTCCCATGGTGAGCAGTACTTC
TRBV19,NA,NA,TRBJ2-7,CASSIPGFEQYF,TGTGCCAGTAGTATCCCAGGGTTCGAGCAGTACTTC
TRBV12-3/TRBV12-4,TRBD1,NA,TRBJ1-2,CASSLDRVYGYTF,TGTGCCAGCAGTTTGGACAGGGTCTATGGCTACACCTTC
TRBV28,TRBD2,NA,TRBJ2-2,CASSLSGRRELFF,TGTGCCAGCAGTCTTAGCGGGAGAAGGGAGCTGTTTTTT
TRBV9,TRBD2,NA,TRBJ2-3,CASSVGLAGPHTQYF,TGTGCCAGCAGCGTAGGTCTAGCGGGGCCTCATACGCAGTATTTT
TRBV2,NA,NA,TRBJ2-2,CASSGSGSTGELFF,TGTGCCAGCAGTGGGTCTGGGAGCACCGGGGAGCTGTTTTTT
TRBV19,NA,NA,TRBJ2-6,CASSLSGANVLTF,TGTGCCAGTAGTCTCTCTGGGGCCAACGTCCTGACTTTC
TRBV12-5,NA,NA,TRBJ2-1,CASGFEGWEQFF,TGTGCTAGTGGTTTTGAGGGATGGGAGCAGTTCTTC
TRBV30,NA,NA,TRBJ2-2,CAWRRGRWTGELFF,TGTGCCTGGAGGAGGGGGAGATGGACCGGGGAGCTGTTTTTT
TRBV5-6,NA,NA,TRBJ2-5,CASSSDPNGETQYF,TGTGCCAGCAGCTCCGACCCAAACGGGGAGACCCAGTACTTC
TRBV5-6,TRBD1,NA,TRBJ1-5,CASSLLRTGTQHF,TGTGCCAGCAGCTTACTTAGGACAGGGACCCAGCATTTT
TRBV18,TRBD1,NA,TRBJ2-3,CASSPRQGSKTFTDTQYF,TGTGCCAGCTCACCTAGACAGGGTTCCAAAACTTTCACAGATACGCAGTATTTT
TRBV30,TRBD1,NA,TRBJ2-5,CAWSGQGGPKTQYF,TGTGCCTGGAGTGGACAGGGGGGTCCGAAGACCCAGTACTTC
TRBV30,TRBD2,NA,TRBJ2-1,CAWSVRTSGRHNEQFF,TGTGCCTGGAGTGTACGGACTAGCGGGCGCCACAATGAGCAGTTCTTC
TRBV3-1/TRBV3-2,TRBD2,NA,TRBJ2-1,CASSTAGGLGGEQFF,TGTGCCAGCAGCACAGCGGGAGGGCTAGGGGGGGAGCAGTTCTTC
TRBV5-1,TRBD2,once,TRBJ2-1,CATRTSFPSYNEQFF,TGCGCCACCCGGACTAGCTTTCCCTCCTACAATGAGCAGTTCTTC
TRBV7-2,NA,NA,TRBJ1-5,CASSLQGSSNQPQHF,TGTGCCAGCAGCTTACAGGGGAGTAGCAATCAGCCCCAGCATTTT
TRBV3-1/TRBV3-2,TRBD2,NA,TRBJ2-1,CASSHTPGLAGNEQFF,TGTGCCAGCAGCCATACCCCGGGACTAGCGGGGAATGAGCAGTTCTTC
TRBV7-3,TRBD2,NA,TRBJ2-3,CASSFGGRDTQYF,TGTGCCAGCAGCTTCGGGGGGAGGGATACGCAGTATTTT
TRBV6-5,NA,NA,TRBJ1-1,CASSYTAGANTEAFF,TGTGCCAGCAGTTATACTGCAGGGGCGAACACTGAAGCTTTCTTT
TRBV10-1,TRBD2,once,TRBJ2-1,CASSESRGGEQFF,TGCGCCAGCAGTGAGTCCCGGGGGGGTGAGCAGTTCTTC
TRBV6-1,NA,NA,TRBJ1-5,CASSESGGSNQPQHF,TGTGCCAGCAGTGAATCCGGGGGTAGCAATCAGCCCCAGCATTTT
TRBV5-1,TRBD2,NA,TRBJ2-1,CASSWTSGTYNEQFF,TGCGCCAGCAGCTGGACTAGCGGCACCTACAATGAGCAGTTCTTC
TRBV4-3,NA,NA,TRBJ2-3,CASSQEYRAPTDTQYF,TGCGCCAGCAGCCAAGAATACAGGGCACCAACAGATACGCAGTATTTT
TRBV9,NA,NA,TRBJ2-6,CASSVTGAGANVLTF,TGTGCCAGCAGCGTAACGGGAGCTGGGGCCAACGTCCTGACTTTC
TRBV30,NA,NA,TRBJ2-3,CAWTAGGDTQYF,TGTGCCTGGACCGCGGGTGGGGATACGCAGTATTTT
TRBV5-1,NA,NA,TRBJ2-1,CASSLTQDYAKFF,TGCGCCAGCAGCTTGACCCAGGACTATGCAAAGTTCTTC
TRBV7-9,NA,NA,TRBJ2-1,CASSSGGSSYNEQFF,TGTGCCAGCAGCTCCGGAGGGAGCTCCTACAATGAGCAGTTCTTC
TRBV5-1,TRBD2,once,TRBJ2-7,CASSPGTSPSYEQYF,TGCGCCAGCAGCCCCGGGACTAGCCCCTCCTACGAGCAGTACTTC
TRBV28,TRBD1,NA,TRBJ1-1,CASRQRDRGLLAFF,TGTGCCAGCAGGCAACGGGACAGGGGATTATTGGCTTTCTTT
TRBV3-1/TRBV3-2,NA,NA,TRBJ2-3,CASSPPFGDTQYF,TGTGCCAGCAGCCCTCCTTTCGGAGATACGCAGTATTTT
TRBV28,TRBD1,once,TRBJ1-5,CASSSGTGSNQPQHF,TGTGCCAGCAGTTCCGGGACAGGGAGCAATCAGCCCCAGCATTTT
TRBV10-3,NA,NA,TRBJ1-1,CAIKSDRLDTEAFF,TGTGCCATCAAAAGCGACAGACTGGACACTGAAGCTTTCTTT
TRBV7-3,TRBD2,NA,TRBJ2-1,CASSLGGGSVFEQFF,TGTGCCAGCAGCTTAGGCGGCGGGAGTGTTTTTGAGCAGTTCTTC
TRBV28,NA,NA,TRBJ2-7,CASRSSRSSVEQYF,TGTGCCAGCAGATCATCTCGATCTAGCGTCGAGCAGTACTTC
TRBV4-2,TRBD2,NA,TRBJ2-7,CASSQDFGLADYEQYF,TGTGCCAGCAGCCAAGATTTTGGCCTAGCGGACTACGAGCAGTACTTC
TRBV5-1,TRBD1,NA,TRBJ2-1,CASSLRTGDHEQFF,TGCGCCAGCAGCTTACGGACAGGGGACCATGAGCAGTTCTTC
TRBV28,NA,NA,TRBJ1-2,CASSFSRVYGYTF,TGTGCCAGCAGCTTCTCCAGGGTCTATGGCTACACCTTC
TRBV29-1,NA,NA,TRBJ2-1,CSVSNSYNEQFF,TGCAGCGTTTCTAACTCCTACAATGAGCAGTTCTTC
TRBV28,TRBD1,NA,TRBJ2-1,CASRTWATGTGVYNEQFF,TGTGCCAGCCGTACATGGGCTACCGGGACAGGGGTCTACAATGAGCAGTTCTTC
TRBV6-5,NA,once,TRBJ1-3,CASRLSYSGNTIYF,TGTGCCAGCAGGTTGAGTTACTCTGGAAACACCATATATTTT